Listed below are T cell receptor beta chains from one sample, sequenced in a study of blood T cell repertoires in COVID-19. Data came from immunoSEQ multiplex PCR; TCRdb stores just in-frame clones and leaves some out. In the table there are tens of thousands of clones, about nine tenths of which are singletons. Material for sequencing was peripheral blood. Receptors originate from a man aged 25-45 years with acute or convalescent COVID-19. Each CDR3 is given with its conserved first and last residue. D genes are given only for firm matches. Only some rows state a clone size, as once, few, many or a class for expanded clones.

J gene	V gene	clone size	D gene	CDR3 DNA	CDR3 protein
TRBJ2-1	TRBV6-5	-	-	TGTGCCAGCAGTTACGGGCGGGGCTCCTACAATGAGCAGTTCTTC	CASSYGRGSYNEQFF
TRBJ1-2	TRBV9	-	-	TGTGCCAGCAGCGATACCCAGGGAAGGGTTAGTGGCTACACCTTC	CASSDTQGRVSGYTF
TRBJ2-7	TRBV28	-	TRBD2	TGTGCCAGCAGTTTGGGGAGGGGCGAGCAGTACTTC	CASSLGRGEQYF
TRBJ1-3	TRBV4-3	once	TRBD1	TGCGCCAGCAGCCAAGTCTTTCAGGGGGCGCTTGGAAACACCATATATTTT	CASSQVFQGALGNTIYF
TRBJ1-2	TRBV7-8	-	-	TGTGCCAGCCGCCGACAGGAAGATGGCTACACCTTC	CASRRQEDGYTF
TRBJ2-2	TRBV5-1	-	-	TGCGCCAGCAGCTACGAGCGGGCTAACACCGGGGAGCTGTTTTTT	CASSYERANTGELFF
TRBJ1-5	TRBV6-5	-	-	TGTGCCAGCAGCTTCCTTTGGGGGGGGCATCAGCCCCAGCATTTT	CASSFLWGGHQPQHF
TRBJ2-1	TRBV12-3/TRBV12-4	few	-	TGTGCCAGCAGTCCACATACGGGAAGTGAGCAGTTCTTC	CASSPHTGSEQFF
TRBJ2-5	TRBV11-3	-	-	TGTGCCAGCAGCTTAAAACAGGGTAGCCGAGAGACCCAGTACTTC	CASSLKQGSRETQYF
TRBJ2-3	TRBV11-2	-	TRBD2	TGTGCCAGCAGCTTAGTTTCAGCGGGAGCCGGGGATACGCAGTATTTT	CASSLVSAGAGDTQYF
TRBJ1-5	TRBV28	-	-	TGTGCCAGCAGTTTGCCACAGGGTAGCAATCAGCCCCAGCATTTT	CASSLPQGSNQPQHF
TRBJ2-1	TRBV4-2	-	TRBD2	TGTGCCAGCAGCCCCCAGGTACCGGGACTAGCGGGAGGCATTACCTACAATGAGCAGTTCTTC	CASSPQVPGLAGGITYNEQFF
TRBJ2-6	TRBV6-5	few	-	TGTGCCAGCACCGCCCTGGCATCTGGGGCCAACGTCCTGACTTTC	CASTALASGANVLTF
TRBJ1-4	TRBV3-1/TRBV3-2	-	TRBD1	TGTGCCAGCGGAAGACAGGGACGGGAGAAACTGTTTTTT	CASGRQGREKLFF
TRBJ2-7	TRBV7-8	-	TRBD2	TGTGCCAGCAGCTTAGACCTAGCGGGACTCACCTACGAGCAGTACTTC	CASSLDLAGLTYEQYF
TRBJ2-7	TRBV28	-	-	TGTGCCAGCAGTTTATCACAGGTTGGGGCCTACGAGCAGTACTTC	CASSLSQVGAYEQYF
TRBJ2-3	TRBV30	-	TRBD2	TGTGCCTGGAGTAAAGGACTAGCGGCGCAGTATTTT	CAWSKGLAAQYF
TRBJ1-5	TRBV4-3	-	-	TGCGCCAGCAGCCAAGACGGTTATCAGCCCCAGCATTTT	CASSQDGYQPQHF
TRBJ2-3	TRBV7-2	-	TRBD2	TGTGCCAGCAGCTTAGAACTAGCGGGAGCAGATACGCAGTATTTT	CASSLELAGADTQYF
TRBJ2-3	TRBV5-1	-	TRBD1	TGCGCCAGCAGCCCTTCCCGGGACAGCGCGTTGAGTACGCAGTATTTT	CASSPSRDSALSTQYF
TRBJ2-5	TRBV3-1/TRBV3-2	-	-	TGTGCCAGCAGCCATAATCACCAAGAGACCCAGTACTTC	CASSHNHQETQYF
TRBJ2-1	TRBV7-3	once	-	TGTGCCAGCAGCTTTCGACAGGACAATGAGCAGTTCTTC	CASSFRQDNEQFF
TRBJ2-2	TRBV5-1	-	-	TGCGCCAGCAGCTACGACACCCGGGAGCTGTTTTTT	CASSYDTRELFF
TRBJ1-2	TRBV19	-	-	TGTGCCAGTATAAGCACCACAGGGTATGGCTACACCTTC	CASISTTGYGYTF
TRBJ1-2	TRBV5-1	few	TRBD1	TGCGCCAGCAGCTTCCCACAAACACAGGGGGCAAGCTATGGCTACACCTTC	CASSFPQTQGASYGYTF
TRBJ2-7	TRBV29-1	-	-	TGCAGCGTTGGGTCGAGGACTCCCACCTACGAGCAGTACTTC	CSVGSRTPTYEQYF
TRBJ2-1	TRBV5-1	-	-	TGCGCCAGCAGCTTGACCCCGGACAATGAGCAGTTCTTC	CASSLTPDNEQFF
TRBJ2-7	TRBV15	-	-	TGTGCCACCAGCAGGAATTTCGGAGGGTCTGAATACTACGAGCAGTACTTC	CATSRNFGGSEYYEQYF
TRBJ1-1	TRBV6-5	-	-	TGTGCCAGCCGGGACTCCACCATGAACACTGAAGCTTTCTTT	CASRDSTMNTEAFF
TRBJ2-7	TRBV2	-	-	TGTGCCAGCAGTGGGTCCCAGGGACTTAACGAGCAGTACTTC	CASSGSQGLNEQYF
TRBJ2-1	TRBV3-1/TRBV3-2	once	TRBD2	TGTGCCAGCAGCCAACACATAAGCGGGAGGACGAGCTCCTACAATGAGCAGTTCTTC	CASSQHISGRTSSYNEQFF
TRBJ2-1	TRBV9	-	-	TGTGCCAGCAGCGTAGTTTCCAACTACAATGAGCAGTTCTTC	CASSVVSNYNEQFF